What follows are 21 T cell receptor beta chains derived from one specimen sequenced in a study of blood T cell repertoires in COVID-19. Sequencing used immunoSEQ multiplex PCR; TCRdb keeps in-frame clones, though not all of them. The table has 93,000 or so clones, about 90% seen once; the top ten hold about 3.2%. Material for sequencing was peripheral blood. The receptors were sampled from a human donor in a cohort sampled during active COVID-19.

This clone was recorded once. This rearrangement joins TRBV10-1 to TRBJ1-3, with 10 bases fitting TRBD1. Germline lookup yields CDR1 WNHNN and CDR2 SYGVQD (reference sequence). Trimming cost V 2 bases and J 5 bases; bases outside gene matches: 6. The CDR3 is 16 amino acids. The DNA of the CDR3 is TGCGCCAGCAGTGAGAGCGGGGGACAGGGGAGAAACACCATATATTTT. Protein sequence: CASSESGGQGRNTIYF.

The chain has TRBV29-1 and TRBJ1-2; D remains ambiguous. The CDR3 contains 14 residues. Trimming took 6 bases from V and 4 from J, leaving 18 bases between them. CDR1 SQVTM and CDR2 ANQGSEA come from the germline V gene. The CDR3 nucleotides read TGCAGCGTGTCTGGACGGAGGGAGTTCTATGGCTACACCTTC. It specifies CSVSGRREFYGYTF.

V usage is TRBV4-2 and J usage is TRBJ2-7, with TRBD2 as a possible D gene (5 bases). There are 13 residues in the CDR3. In germline, CDR1 is LGHNA, CDR2 YNFKEQ. V lost 4 bases and J 2 bases, leaving 9 bases between the germline ends. The CDR3 loop reads CASSRTGAYEQYF. For the CDR3, the DNA is TGTGCCAGCAGCCGAACCGGGGCCTACGAGCAGTACTTC.

The V and J genes are TRBV7-3 and TRBJ2-3, with 9 bases identical to TRBD2. The J segment lost 5 bases and the V segment lost 5 bases, leaving 11 bases of the junction unmatched. CDR3 length: 16 residues. Germline CDR1 and CDR2: SGHTA and FQGTGA. The CDR3 loop is CASSPWGGGALDTQYF. The CDR3 DNA reads TGTGCCAGCAGCCCCTGGGGCGGGGGGGCGTTAGATACGCAGTATTTT.

The rearrangement uses TRBV4-3 and TRBJ2-7, with 7 positions matching TRBD2. This CDR3 is built from 13 residues. In germline, CDR1 is LGHNA, CDR2 YSLEER. V was clipped by 4 bases and J by 5 bases; unmatched bases: 5. CDR3 bases: TGCGCCAGCAGCCCACGTGGGAGGGACGAGCAGTACTTC. Protein product: CASSPRGRDEQYF.

This chain uses TRBV19 with TRBJ2-2; no clear D gene. CDR1 is LNHDA and CDR2 is SQIVND in the germline V gene (reference sequence). The CDR3 has 14 amino acids. V lost 5 bases to trimming and J lost 4 bases, with 11 bases between them. In DNA, the CDR3 is TGTGCCAGTAGTCGCTCAGCGAGCACCGGGGAGCTGTTTTTT. Its translation: CASSRSASTGELFF. Based on the CDR3 plus reference TRBV19 and TRBJ2-2, the full variable domain is DGGITQSPKYLFRKEGQNVTLSCEQNLNHDAMYWYRQDPGQGLRLIYYSQIVNDFQKGDIAEGYSVSREKKESFPLTVTSAQKNPTAFYLCASSRSASTGELFFGEGSRLTVL.

This clone was detected only once. V is TRBV4-3 and J is TRBJ2-3; D is possibly TRBD2 (6 bases). The CDR3 is made up of 14 amino acids. Trimming cost V 0 bases and J 5 bases, with 9 bases left between them. The germline CDR1 and CDR2 sequences are LGHNA and YSLEER. The CDR3 here is CASSQEEGLDTQYF. In nucleotides, the CDR3 is TGCGCCAGCAGCCAAGAGGAGGGCCTAGATACGCAGTATTTT.

V usage is TRBV11-2 and J usage is TRBJ2-1, with a tentative D call TRBD2 (5 bases). V gave up 5 bases and J gave up 10 bases, with 12 bases separating them. This CDR3 has 12 amino acids. The germline V gene has CDR1 SGHAT and CDR2 FQNNGV. The CDR3 bases are TGTGCCAGCAGCAGCCTAGCCTGGGAGCAGTTCTTC. This gives the protein CASSSLAWEQFF.

This clone showed up just once. This sequence joins TRBV5-1 and TRBJ1-2, with TRBD1 identical over 7 bases. V trimming: 0 bases; J trimming: 10 bases; junction bases outside the gene matches: 3. This CDR3 comprises 12 residues. The germline CDR1 and CDR2 sequences are SGHRS and YFSETQ. The DNA for the CDR3 is TGCGCCAGCAGCTTGGACAGGGGCTACTACACCTTC. The encoded protein is CASSLDRGYYTF.

V is TRBV9 and J is TRBJ1-3; D may be TRBD1 (5 bases). V was clipped by 3 bases and J by 0 bases, with 16 bases between them. Looked up from germline, CDR1 is SGDLS and CDR2 is YYNGEE. CDR3 length: 17 amino acids. The CDR3 nucleotides read TGTGCCAGCAGCGCGACAGTCCCCGCTAGCTCTGGAAACACCATATATTTT. Protein sequence: CASSATVPASSGNTIYF.

Only a few counts were recorded for this clone. The V call is TRBV14, the J call TRBJ1-1; D possibly corresponds to TRBD1 (5 bases). V was clipped by 6 bases and J by 11 bases, with 16 bases between them. CDR1 is SGHDN, CDR2 FVKESK, per germline. The CDR3 has 12 residues. This CDR3 reads CASSGAPVEAFF. The CDR3 DNA is TGTGCCAGCAGTGGGGCCCCCGTGGAGGCTTTCTTT.

The V gene is TRBV27, the J gene TRBJ1-5; no clear D. The germline V gene encodes CDR1 MNHEY and CDR2 SMNVEV (reference sequence). V dropped 2 bases and J dropped 4 bases, with 12 bases sitting between them. CDR3 length equals 15 residues. The CDR3 bases are TGTGCCAGCAGTTTAGACATTCGGGGAAATCAGCCCCAGCATTTT. Residues: CASSLDIRGNQPQHF.

V usage is TRBV30 and J usage is TRBJ2-2, with TRBD2 matching 7 bases. This CDR3 region has 19 residues. The germline V gene encodes CDR1 GTSNPN and CDR2 SVGIG (reference sequence). With V trimmed by 0 bases and J by 1 base, 14 bases remained unmatched. The CDR3 sequence is CAWSVRIGRAGRNTGELFF. CDR3 nucleotide sequence: TGTGCCTGGAGTGTACGAATCGGGCGAGCGGGGAGGAACACCGGGGAGCTGTTTTTT.

The rearrangement uses TRBV15 and TRBJ1-2, with a possible D match to TRBD1 (6 bases). Looked up from germline, CDR1 is LNHNV and CDR2 is YYDKDF (reference sequence). The CDR3 totals 16 residues. V lost 0 bases and J lost 2, with 13 bases in between. The CDR3 spells CATSRDFLGANYGYTF. DNA of the CDR3: TGTGCCACCAGCAGAGACTTCCTGGGGGCAAACTATGGCTACACCTTC.

This clone is a singleton in its sample. The sample holds other DNA sequences that translate to the same CDR3. The chain has TRBV6-5 and TRBJ2-1; the D gene is possibly TRBD2 (5 bases). The CDR3 is 14 residues long. Deletions cut 0 bases from V and 8 bases from J, with 11 bases between. Germline assignment: CDR1 MNHEY and CDR2 SVGAGI. The CDR3: CASSYSGSGDEQFF. For the CDR3, the DNA is TGTGCCAGCAGTTACTCGGGTTCCGGGGATGAGCAGTTCTTC.

J is TRBJ2-5 and V is TRBV11-2; a possible D gene is TRBD2 (6 bases). Trimming left V 0 bases short and J 4 bases short, with 12 bases between. The CDR3 has 15 amino acids. The germline CDR1 and CDR2 sequences are SGHAT and FQNNGV. CDR3 protein: CASSLEPGVLETQYF. The CDR3 nucleotides read TGTGCCAGCAGCTTAGAGCCGGGGGTTTTAGAGACCCAGTACTTC. The whole variable domain, remainder taken from reference TRBV11-2 and TRBJ2-5, is EAGVAQSPRYKIIEKRQSVAFWCNPISGHATLYWYQQILGQGPKLLIQFQNNGVVDDSQLPKDRFSAERLKGVDSTLKIQPAKLEDSAVYLCASSLEPGVLETQYFGPGTRLLVL.

The chain carries TRBV18 and TRBJ2-7; a weak D match, TRBD1 (6 bases). Trimming took 4 bases from V and 1 from J, leaving 8 bases between them. Germline CDR1 is KGHSH and CDR2 is LQKENI. The CDR3 is 13 amino acids. The CDR3 reads CASSHGQSYEQYF. CDR3 coding DNA: TGTGCCAGCTCACATGGACAGTCCTACGAGCAGTACTTC.

The genes are TRBV2 and TRBJ2-3; 12 bases agree with TRBD1. The germline V gene has CDR1 SNHLY and CDR2 FYNNEI. The CDR3 is 15 residues long. V was clipped by 5 bases and J by 3 bases; unmatched bases: 3. CDR3 coding DNA: TGTGCCAGCAGTAGGGACAGGGGGCGAACAGATACGCAGTATTTT. This gives the protein CASSRDRGRTDTQYF.

The chain is built from TRBV4-2 and TRBJ2-5; weak D call: TRBD1 (5 bases). The CDR3 sequence is 14 residues long. Germline CDR1 LGHNA, CDR2 YNFKEQ. V was shortened by 1 base and J by 3 bases, with 9 bases between the two germline ends. The CDR3 spells CASSQGGREETQYF. In DNA form, the CDR3 reads TGTGCCAGCAGCCAAGGGGGCAGAGAAGAGACCCAGTACTTC.

The chain couples TRBV7-2 to TRBJ2-5; a weak D match, TRBD2 (6 bases). Trimming removed 5 bases from V and 5 bases from J, with 15 bases in between. The CDR3 totals 14 residues. From germline, CDR1 is SGHTA and CDR2 FQGNSA. CDR3: CASSPLGGRETQYF. CDR3 nucleotides: TGTGCCAGCAGCCCCCTGGGTGGGAGGGAGACCCAGTACTTC.

The rearrangement uses TRBV18 and TRBJ2-7, with TRBD2 identical over 8 bases. Germline values: CDR1 KGHSH, CDR2 LQKENI. Trimming took 6 bases from V and 2 from J; bases not matched to a gene: 9. There are 15 residues in the CDR3. The CDR3 protein is CASSEGSGIPYEQYF. In DNA, the CDR3 is TGTGCCAGCTCGGAGGGTAGCGGGATCCCCTACGAGCAGTACTTC.